This TCR beta chain was captured by sequencing in a study of shared clonotypes between healthy human individuals. About the study: CD8 memory received one plate per donor, CD8 naive two, CD4 memory three and CD4 naive three.

Only in-frame clones appear in the TCRdb table, and some are missing; sequencing was by immunoSEQ multiplex PCR. This repertoire shows 110,000 or so clones, around 65% found once; its top ten account for over 20%. Germline V gives CDR1 MGHRA, CDR2 YSYEKL. The V end was cut by 1 base, the J end by 0 bases, with 3 bases between. The CDR3 covers 13 residues. The clonotype comes from a woman in her 30s in good health. Specimen: memory CD8+ T cells sorted from blood. Regarding subset: CD45RO+ cells pooled with CCR7-negative TemRA cells. The chain has TRBV4-1 and TRBJ1-1, with D uncertain. CDR3 amino acids: CASSQVLNTEAFF. The CDR3 nucleotides are TGCGCCAGCAGCCAAGTTTTGAACACTGAAGCTTTCTTT.